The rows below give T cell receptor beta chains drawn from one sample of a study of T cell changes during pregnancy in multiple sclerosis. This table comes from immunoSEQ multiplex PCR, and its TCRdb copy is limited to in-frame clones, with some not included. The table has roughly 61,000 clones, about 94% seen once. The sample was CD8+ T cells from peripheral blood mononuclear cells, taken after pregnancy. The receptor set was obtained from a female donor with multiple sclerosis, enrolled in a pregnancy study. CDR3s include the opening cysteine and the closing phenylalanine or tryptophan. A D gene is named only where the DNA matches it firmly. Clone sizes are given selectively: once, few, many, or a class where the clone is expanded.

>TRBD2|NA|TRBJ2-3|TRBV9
CASSVEPVRESSDTQYF
TGTGCCAGCAGCGTAGAACCGGTGCGGGAGAGTTCAGATACGCAGTATTTT
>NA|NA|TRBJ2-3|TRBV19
CASSIGGRDTQYF
TGTGCCAGTAGTATAGGAGGGAGGGATACGCAGTATTTT
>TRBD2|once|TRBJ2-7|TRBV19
CASSPSGPYEQYF
TGTGCCAGTAGTCCTAGCGGACCCTACGAGCAGTACTTC
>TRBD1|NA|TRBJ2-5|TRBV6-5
CASSFDRGLVETQYF
TGTGCCAGCAGTTTCGACAGGGGGCTGGTTGAGACCCAGTACTTC
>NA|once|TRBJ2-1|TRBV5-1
CASSLEERSDEQFF
TGCGCCAGCAGCTTGGAGGAGCGAAGCGATGAGCAGTTCTTC
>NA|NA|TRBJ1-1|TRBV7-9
CASSSTGYTEAFF
TGTGCCAGCAGTTCCACAGGCTACACTGAAGCTTTCTTT
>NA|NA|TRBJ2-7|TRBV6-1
CASSEQPRQVTYEQYF
TGTGCCAGCAGTGAACAACCAAGACAGGTTACCTACGAGCAGTACTTC
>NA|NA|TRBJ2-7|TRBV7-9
CASSSKVGSGIYEQYF
TGTGCCAGCAGCTCCAAGGTCGGTAGCGGAATCTACGAGCAGTACTTC
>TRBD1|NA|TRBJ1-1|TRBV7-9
CASRRTQGANTEAFF
TGTGCCAGCAGACGAACACAGGGGGCTAACACTGAAGCTTTCTTT
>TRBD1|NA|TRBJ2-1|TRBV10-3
CAISVDRVPYNEQFF
TGTGCCATCAGTGTCGACAGGGTCCCCTACAATGAGCAGTTCTTC
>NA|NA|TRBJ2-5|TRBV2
CASSDRAETQYF
TGTGCCAGCAGTGACAGGGCTGAGACCCAGTACTTC
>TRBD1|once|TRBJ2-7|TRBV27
CASSWDRTTSSYEQYF
TGTGCCAGCAGTTGGGACAGAACAACAAGCTCCTACGAGCAGTACTTC
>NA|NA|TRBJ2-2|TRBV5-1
CASSFHGGNPSNTGELFF
TGCGCCAGCAGCTTTCACGGCGGGAACCCGTCGAACACCGGGGAGCTGTTTTTT
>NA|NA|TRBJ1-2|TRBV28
CASMREGDYYGYTF
TGTGCCAGCATGCGTGAAGGGGATTACTATGGCTACACCTTC
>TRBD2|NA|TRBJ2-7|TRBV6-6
CASSYAGGPWEQYF
TGTGCCAGCAGTTACGCGGGAGGGCCGTGGGAGCAGTACTTC
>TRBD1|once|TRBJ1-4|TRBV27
CASSIQGAIREKLFF
TGTGCCAGCAGTATTCAGGGGGCTATCAGGGAAAAACTGTTTTTT
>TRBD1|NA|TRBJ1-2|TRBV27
CASRPGDSLFYGYTF
TGTGCCAGCAGGCCGGGGGACAGCTTATTCTATGGCTACACCTTC
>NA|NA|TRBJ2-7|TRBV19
CASSIDLVGGEQYF
TGTGCCAGTAGTATAGACCTCGTCGGGGGCGAGCAGTACTTC
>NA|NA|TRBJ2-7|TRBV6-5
CASSYGSTYEQYF
TGTGCCAGCAGTTACGGGAGTACCTACGAGCAGTACTTC
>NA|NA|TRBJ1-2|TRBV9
CASSAGGLARDGYTF
TGTGCCAGCAGCGCCGGAGGACTGGCGAGGGATGGCTACACCTTC
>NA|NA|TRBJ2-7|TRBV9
CASSPFPSYEQYF
TGTGCCAGCAGCCCCTTCCCCTCCTACGAGCAGTACTTC
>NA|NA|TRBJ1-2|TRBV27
CASSFPGQGFYGYTF
TGTGCCAGCAGTTTTCCCGGACAAGGCTTCTATGGCTACACCTTC
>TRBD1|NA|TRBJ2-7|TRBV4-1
CASSQTDRGQYEQYF
TGCGCCAGCAGCCAGACTGACAGGGGGCAATACGAGCAGTACTTC
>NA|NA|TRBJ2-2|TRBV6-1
CASSDRNTGELFF
TGTGCCAGCAGTGACAGGAACACCGGGGAGCTGTTTTTT
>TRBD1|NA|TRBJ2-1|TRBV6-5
CASSYTGAYNEQFF
TGTGCCAGCAGCTATACAGGGGCCTACAATGAGCAGTTCTTC
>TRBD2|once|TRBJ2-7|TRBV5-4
CASSLRLAGVYEQYF
TGTGCCAGCAGCTTGAGGCTAGCGGGAGTCTACGAGCAGTACTTC
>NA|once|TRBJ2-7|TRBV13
CASSLGDSSYEQYF
TGTGCCAGCAGCTTAGGGGACAGTTCCTACGAGCAGTACTTC
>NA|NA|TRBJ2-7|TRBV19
CASSTGEYEQYF
TGTGCCAGTAGTACCGGGGAATACGAGCAGTACTTC
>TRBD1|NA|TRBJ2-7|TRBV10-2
CASSEGTDLEQYF
TGCGCCAGCAGTGAAGGGACAGATCTCGAGCAGTACTTC
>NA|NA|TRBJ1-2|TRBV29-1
CSVLLASSGYTF
TGCAGCGTTCTCCTAGCTAGTAGTGGCTACACCTTC
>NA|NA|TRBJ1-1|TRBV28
CASSLRGIFTEAFF
TGTGCCAGCAGTTTACGGGGTATCTTCACTGAAGCTTTCTTT